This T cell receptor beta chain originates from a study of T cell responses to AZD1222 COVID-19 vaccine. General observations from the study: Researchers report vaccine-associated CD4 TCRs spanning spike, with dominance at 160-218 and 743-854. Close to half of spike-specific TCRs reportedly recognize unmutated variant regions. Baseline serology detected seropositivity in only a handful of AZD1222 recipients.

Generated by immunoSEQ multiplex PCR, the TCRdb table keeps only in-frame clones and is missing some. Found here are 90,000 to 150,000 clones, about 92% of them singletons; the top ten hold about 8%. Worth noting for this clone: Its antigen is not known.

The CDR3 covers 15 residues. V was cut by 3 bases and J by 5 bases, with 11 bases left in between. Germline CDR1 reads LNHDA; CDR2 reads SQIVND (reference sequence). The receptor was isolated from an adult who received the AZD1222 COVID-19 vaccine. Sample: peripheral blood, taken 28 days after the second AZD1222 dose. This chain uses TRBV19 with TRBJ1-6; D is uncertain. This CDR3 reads CASSMRTDNNSPLHF. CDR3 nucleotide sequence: TGTGCCAGTAGTATGAGAACAGATAATAATTCACCCCTCCACTTT.